The 3 T cell receptor beta chains below were found in one sample sequenced in a study of shared clonotypes between healthy human individuals. Profiling relied on immunoSEQ multiplex PCR, and the TCRdb table lists in-frame clones only, not all of them. Among roughly 1.4 million clones listed, 98% were seen once. The sequenced sample was naive CD4+ T cells sorted from blood. Subset noted: CD45RA+ positively selected. These receptors were taken from a man aged 25 to 40 in good health.

The V gene is TRBV4-1, the J gene TRBJ2-7; possibly TRBD2 for D (7 bases). With 0 bases removed from V and 5 bases from J, the gap between germline ends came to 17 bases. The CDR3 covers 16 residues. The germline V gene has CDR1 MGHRA and CDR2 YSYEKL. As DNA, the CDR3 is TGCGCCAGCAGCCAAGACCGTGGGCAGGGGAGGGACGAGCAGTACTTC. It codes for CASSQDRGQGRDEQYF.

The V and J genes are TRBV28 and TRBJ2-7; 12 bases are a match to TRBD2. V lost 6 bases to trimming and J lost 5 bases; unmatched junction nucleotides: 5. Germline assignment: CDR1 MDHEN and CDR2 SYDVKM. The CDR3 length is 14 residues. CDR3 DNA: TGTGCCAGCAGGGCGACTAGCGGGAGAAACGAGCAGTACTTC. It yields the protein CASRATSGRNEQYF. Drawing the rest from reference TRBV28 and TRBJ2-7, the complete variable domain is DVKVTQSSRYLVKRTGEKVFLECVQDMDHENMFWYRQDPGLGLRLIYFSYDVKMKEKGDIPEGYSVSREKKERFSLILESASTNQTSMYLCASRATSGRNEQYFGPGTRLTVT.

The chain is built from TRBV20-1 and TRBJ2-1, with no clear D. CDR3 size: 11 residues. CDR1 is DFQATT, CDR2 SNEGSKA, per germline (reference sequence). Trimming shortened V by 2 bases and J by 8 bases, and 7 bases separated the two germline ends. The CDR3: CSARFGDEQFF. In DNA, the CDR3 is TGCAGTGCTAGATTCGGTGATGAGCAGTTCTTC.